This T cell receptor beta chain derives from a study of T cell repertoires in cytomegalovirus infection. Study in general: CMV infection together with matching HLA type was indicated by public TCR beta signatures.

Study results and limitations: Summed public TCR beta family frequency identified CMV carriers bearing the relevant HLA.

V lost 6 bases to trimming and J lost 3 bases, with 10 bases between them. This CDR3 has 13 amino acids. CDR1 and CDR2 (germline): SGHTA, FQGNSA. TCRdb used MiXCR to reprocess the reads, holding one entry per CDR3 protein. This table has just under 550,000 distinct CDR3 sequences, approximately 25% appearing once. This clonotype was picked up many times. Its antigen is as yet unknown. The chain employs TRBV7-2 and TRBJ2-3, with D perhaps TRBD2 (5 bases). This sequence originates from a human donor in good health (CMV status not recorded). Some clones in this sample may be carry-over from other donors' samples. The sample was PBMCs. This CDR3 reads CASREPGTDTQYF. The CDR3, as DNA: TGTGCCAGCAGGGAACCGGGAACAGATACGCAGTATTTT.